This T cell receptor (beta chain) was sequenced during a study of OX40 agonist ivuxolimab in advanced cancers. Study-wide context: Partial responses were observed in three patients, of whom one had hepatocellular carcinoma and two had cutaneous melanoma.

Looked up from germline, CDR1 is SEHNR and CDR2 is FQNEAQ (reference sequence). CDR3 length: 15 amino acids. V gave up 1 base and J gave up 2 bases; unmatched junction bases: 3. TCRdb keeps only in-frame clones here, not all; method: immunoSEQ multiplex PCR. The sample has some 70,000 clones; approximately 80% are singletons. Blood sampling took place at baseline, cycle 4 day 1, and cycle 7 day 1. V is TRBV7-9 and J is TRBJ2-7; TRBD1 aligns across 9 bases. The TCR sequence derives from an adult with an advanced solid tumor such as melanoma, head and neck, liver or kidney cancer. The source was CD4+ or CD8+ T cells sorted from blood, collected in a trial of the OX40 agonist ivuxolimab. The CDR3 spells CASSLEGQGTYEQYF. The CDR3, as DNA: TGTGCCAGCAGCTTAGAGGGACAGGGAACCTACGAGCAGTACTTC. The full variable domain, with the rest looked up from reference TRBV7-9 and TRBJ2-7, is DTGVSQNPRHKITKRGQNVTFRCDPISEHNRLYWYRQTLGQGPEFLTYFQNEAQLEKSRLLSDRFSAERPKGSFSTLEIQRTEQGDSAMYLCASSLEGQGTYEQYFGPGTRLTVT.